These T cell receptor beta chains were read from a single sample in a study of blood T cell repertoires in COVID-19. Generated by immunoSEQ multiplex PCR, the TCRdb table keeps only in-frame clones and is missing some. The table has 100,000 to 150,000 clones, over 80% seen once. Sample: peripheral blood. These receptors were obtained from a man aged 55 to 70 with acute or convalescent COVID-19. The CDR3 runs from the conserved cysteine through the conserved F or W. The order of the fields is D gene, V gene, J gene, clone size, CDR3 DNA, CDR3 protein. The D gene is left open where the match is weak. Clone size is given for some rows only: seen once, a few or many times, or a class if the clone is expanded.

D: -
V: TRBV2
J: TRBJ1-1
size: -
DNA: TGTGCCAGCAGTCAAGGACAGTTGAACACTGAAGCTTTCTTT
CDR3: CASSQGQLNTEAFF

D: TRBD1
V: TRBV24-1
J: TRBJ1-2
size: -
DNA: TGTGCCACCAGTGGGACAGGGGCCCATGTCGGCTACACCTTC
CDR3: CATSGTGAHVGYTF

D: TRBD2
V: TRBV7-9
J: TRBJ2-1
size: -
DNA: TGTGCCAGCACCCCTAGCGGGAGTGTTGAGCAGTTCTTC
CDR3: CASTPSGSVEQFF

D: TRBD2
V: TRBV11-2
J: TRBJ2-5
size: few
DNA: TGTGCCAGCAGCTTGACTTGGACTAGACAAGAGACCCAGTACTTC
CDR3: CASSLTWTRQETQYF

D: -
V: TRBV30
J: TRBJ2-2
size: -
DNA: TGTGCCTGGATGGGTGGCCGGGGAGGGCTGTTTTTT
CDR3: CAWMGGRGGLFF

D: TRBD2
V: TRBV3-1/TRBV3-2
J: TRBJ2-7
size: -
DNA: TGTGCCAGCAGCCATCGGACTAGCGGCGACGAGCAGTACTTC
CDR3: CASSHRTSGDEQYF

D: TRBD1
V: TRBV9
J: TRBJ2-3
size: -
DNA: TGTGCCAGCAGCGCCGACCGACAGGGGACGCAGTATTTT
CDR3: CASSADRQGTQYF

D: -
V: TRBV19
J: TRBJ2-7
size: -
DNA: TGTGCCAGTAGTATAAGCGGAGCATCCTACGAGCAGTACTTC
CDR3: CASSISGASYEQYF

D: -
V: TRBV19
J: TRBJ1-1
size: -
DNA: TGTGCCACCCTCGCAGGGGACATTAACACTGAAGCTTTCTTT
CDR3: CATLAGDINTEAFF

D: TRBD1
V: TRBV29-1
J: TRBJ1-2
size: -
DNA: TGCAGCGTTGATAGGGTGGGACAGGGAATATTTGGCTACACCTTC
CDR3: CSVDRVGQGIFGYTF

D: -
V: TRBV28
J: TRBJ1-2
size: -
DNA: TGTGCCAGCAGTTTGGCAGGGGCGGGCGACTATGGCTACACCTTC
CDR3: CASSLAGAGDYGYTF

D: TRBD2
V: TRBV3-1/TRBV3-2
J: TRBJ2-1
size: few
DNA: TGTGCCAGCAGCGCTCTAGCGGGGCCCTACAATGAGCAGTTCTTC
CDR3: CASSALAGPYNEQFF

D: TRBD1
V: TRBV2
J: TRBJ2-1
size: -
DNA: TGTGCCAGCAGTAGGGGGCGCAATGAGCAGTTCTTC
CDR3: CASSRGRNEQFF

D: TRBD1
V: TRBV5-1
J: TRBJ1-3
size: -
DNA: TGCGCCAGCAGCTCCAGGGGGCCTGGAAACACCATATATTTT
CDR3: CASSSRGPGNTIYF

D: TRBD2
V: TRBV28
J: TRBJ2-1
size: -
DNA: TGTGCCACACTGGGACTAGCGGTCTACAATGAGCAGTTCTTC
CDR3: CATLGLAVYNEQFF

D: TRBD2
V: TRBV7-8
J: TRBJ2-7
size: -
DNA: TGTGCCAGCAGCATTTCGGGACTAGCGGGAGTGAGTAGCTACGAGCAGTACTTC
CDR3: CASSISGLAGVSSYEQYF

D: TRBD2
V: TRBV28
J: TRBJ2-5
size: -
DNA: TGTGCCAGCAGCACCGGGACTAGCGGGAGAAGTGAGACCCAGTACTTC
CDR3: CASSTGTSGRSETQYF

D: TRBD2
V: TRBV27
J: TRBJ2-7
size: few
DNA: TGTGCCAGCAGCAGGATTGGACTAGCTGACTACGAGCAGTACTTC
CDR3: CASSRIGLADYEQYF

D: TRBD2
V: TRBV7-9
J: TRBJ2-7
size: -
DNA: TGTGCCAGCAGCTATCTAGCGGGAGAGACCTACGAGCAGTACTTC
CDR3: CASSYLAGETYEQYF

D: -
V: TRBV29-1
J: TRBJ1-1
size: -
DNA: TGCAGCGCCGGACGGCAGGAGGGCAACCCTGAAGCTTTCTTT
CDR3: CSAGRQEGNPEAFF

D: TRBD2
V: TRBV6-5
J: TRBJ2-7
size: once
DNA: TGTGCCAGCAGTTACTCCCGAACTAGCGGAGCTTACGAGCAGTACTTC
CDR3: CASSYSRTSGAYEQYF

D: -
V: TRBV13
J: TRBJ1-5
size: few
DNA: TGTGCCAGCAGCTTAGGCGTCAGGGGAAGCAATCAGCCCCAGCATTTT
CDR3: CASSLGVRGSNQPQHF

D: -
V: TRBV19
J: TRBJ2-2
size: -
DNA: TGTGCCAGTAGCTCAGCGCGCCGTACCGGGGAGCTGTTTTTT
CDR3: CASSSARRTGELFF

D: TRBD1
V: TRBV19
J: TRBJ1-1
size: -
DNA: TGTGCCAGTAGTAGTAGGGACAGGGGCTCCACTGAAGCTTTCTTT
CDR3: CASSSRDRGSTEAFF

D: TRBD2
V: TRBV5-1
J: TRBJ2-1
size: once
DNA: TGCGCCAGCAGCTTACTAGCGGGAGAGGGGAATGAGCAGTTCTTC
CDR3: CASSLLAGEGNEQFF

D: -
V: TRBV6-5
J: TRBJ1-2
size: -
DNA: TGTGCCAGCTCTTATGGGGGCCCTAACTATGGCTACACCTTC
CDR3: CASSYGGPNYGYTF

D: -
V: TRBV19
J: TRBJ1-4
size: -
DNA: TGTGCCAGTAGTATCCCTGGTCGGGGAAATGAAAAACTGTTTTTT
CDR3: CASSIPGRGNEKLFF

D: TRBD1
V: TRBV27
J: TRBJ2-3
size: -
DNA: TGTGCCAGCAGTTCAGGACAGGGGTTGCACACAGATACGCAGTATTTT
CDR3: CASSSGQGLHTDTQYF

D: -
V: TRBV5-4
J: TRBJ2-1
size: -
DNA: TGTGCCAGCAGCTTTGAGGGTAACTCCTACAATGAGCAGTTCTTC
CDR3: CASSFEGNSYNEQFF

D: -
V: TRBV3-1/TRBV3-2
J: TRBJ1-2
size: -
DNA: TGTGCCAGCAGCCAGCAACAGAACTATGGCTACACCTTC
CDR3: CASSQQQNYGYTF

D: -
V: TRBV4-2
J: TRBJ2-7
size: -
DNA: TGTGCCAGCAGCCAAGAGGACACTGACTCCTACGAGCAGTACTTC
CDR3: CASSQEDTDSYEQYF

D: -
V: TRBV6-4
J: TRBJ2-5
size: -
DNA: TGTGCTAGCACCCCGGACTGGGGAGAGACCCAGTACTTC
CDR3: CASTPDWGETQYF

D: TRBD2
V: TRBV28
J: TRBJ2-5
size: -
DNA: TGTGCCAGCAGGACGGGACTAGTGGTGGGAGAGACCCAGTACTTC
CDR3: CASRTGLVVGETQYF

D: -
V: TRBV27
J: TRBJ1-5
size: few
DNA: TGTGCCAGCAGTTTGTCAGAACAGAACAATCAGCCCCAGCATTTT
CDR3: CASSLSEQNNQPQHF

D: TRBD1
V: TRBV2
J: TRBJ1-6
size: once
DNA: TGTGCCAGCAGCGCTGGGGGACAGGGAAGATCACCCCTCCACTTT
CDR3: CASSAGGQGRSPLHF

D: -
V: TRBV4-1
J: TRBJ1-6
size: -
DNA: TGCGCCAGCAGCCAAGGGGCTTTCTATAATTCACCCCTCCACTTT
CDR3: CASSQGAFYNSPLHF

D: -
V: TRBV5-1
J: TRBJ2-5
size: -
DNA: TGCGCCAGCAGCCCGGGACAATTTGGGGAGACCCAGTACTTC
CDR3: CASSPGQFGETQYF

D: -
V: TRBV30
J: TRBJ1-4
size: -
DNA: TGTGCCTGGAGGGGGCGGGGAAATGAAAAACTGTTTTTT
CDR3: CAWRGRGNEKLFF

D: -
V: TRBV7-6
J: TRBJ1-1
size: -
DNA: TGTGCCAGCAGCTTAATGAACAGTTTGAACACTGAAGCTTTCTTT
CDR3: CASSLMNSLNTEAFF

D: -
V: TRBV7-2
J: TRBJ1-1
size: -
DNA: TGTGCCAGCAGCAAGAATAGGGGCACTGAAGCTTTCTTT
CDR3: CASSKNRGTEAFF

D: -
V: TRBV6-5
J: TRBJ1-5
size: -
DNA: TGTGCCAGCAGCAGCAGGGATTATTCTGTTCAGCCCCAGCATTTT
CDR3: CASSSRDYSVQPQHF

D: -
V: TRBV28
J: TRBJ2-3
size: once
DNA: TGTGCCAGCACAGACCAGGGTACGCAGTATTTT
CDR3: CASTDQGTQYF

D: -
V: TRBV6-5
J: TRBJ1-3
size: -
DNA: TGTGCCAGCAGTTACTCGGGCGGGGAAGCCATATATTTT
CDR3: CASSYSGGEAIYF

D: TRBD2
V: TRBV11-2
J: TRBJ2-1
size: -
DNA: TGTGCCAGCAGCCTTGCAGCGGGAGGGCTAAATGAGCAGTTCTTC
CDR3: CASSLAAGGLNEQFF

D: -
V: TRBV7-4
J: TRBJ2-7
size: -
DNA: TGTGCCAGCAGCTTAGAGTCCCCCGACAGCTACGAGCAGTACTTC
CDR3: CASSLESPDSYEQYF